This T cell receptor beta chain was observed in a study of T cell clones after liver transplantation (dated by TCRdb to about 2019). Looking at the study overall: Samples were obtained from ITN030ST, a randomized trial in which withdrawal of immunosuppression was attempted within 2 years of liver transplantation. After a pre-transplant mixed lymphocyte reaction, TCRbeta sequencing was used to pinpoint donor-reactive T cell clones, which were subsequently tracked in post-transplant blood. Third party-reactive TCRbeta sequences from pre-transplant MLRs were also identified as an antigen-independent comparator for donor-reactive sequences. Of the eight recipients, a few were HCV-positive, while the remaining recipients had been transplanted for non-autoimmune, non-viral indications. The subjects received no induction therapy and were kept on standard immunosuppression until randomization at 12-24 months post-transplant. Tolerance meant complete immunosuppression withdrawal for at least one year without liver enzymes rising beyond twice the upper limit of normal. Blood samples were collected pre-transplant, pre-randomization before withdrawal, and post-randomization after either full withdrawal or failed withdrawal. Of the 8 liver transplant recipients making up the studied cohort, 3 were classified as tolerant and 5 as non-tolerant. Study-wide conclusions, independent of this receptor: Donor-reactive sequences declined more than third party-reactive ones, suggesting partial antigen-specific deletion unrelated to withdrawal success. In most of the 8 subjects, regardless of tolerance or HCV status, circulating donor-reactive CD4 TCRbeta sequences dropped significantly post-transplant. When repertoire turnover was taken into account, detection of donor-reactive sequences was significantly reduced in 7 of 8 subjects for CD4 and in 8 of 8 subjects for CD8. Because of small, heterogeneous patient numbers and non-standardized post-transplant time points, the conclusions were only preliminary. Since no allograft tissue specimens were available, donor-reactive T cells may have migrated into the graft instead of being deleted. In two subjects, low numbers of available donor cells limited the measurable donor-reactive repertoire.

Thawed unstimulated PBMCs were stained for CD3, CD4 and CD8 and FACS-sorted into CD3+CD4+ and CD3+CD8+ populations. Randomization to immunosuppression withdrawal applied to every one of the 8 studied subjects. The Qiagen DNeasy Blood and Tissue Kit was used for genomic DNA isolation. Using immunoSEQ, frozen genomic DNA was subjected to high-throughput TCRbeta CDR3 sequencing, a process that included PCR amplification, mapping, bias correction and internal controls. The authors' analysis ran thus. Only productive rearrangements were retained, and each unique TCRbeta sequence was defined by its CDR3 nucleotide sequence together with its V and J gene. Donor-reactive sequences required at least 5-fold expansion in CFSE-low cells versus unstimulated pre-transplant cells and at least 0.01% frequency. To ensure at least 90% detection power, minimum frequency thresholds were set for each subject based on that subject's lowest-template unstimulated sample. Jensen-Shannon divergence between the top 1000 TCRbeta sequences post-transplant and pre-transplant was used to measure repertoire turnover. Two-sided Fisher's exact tests were used to test for changes in how often donor-reactive sequences were detected. TCRdb took over this immuneACCESS table, retaining in-frame rearrangements with V and J assigned. Such tables are incomplete; in checked studies, under half of the missing clones stem from an unresolved V gene, and the remainder is unexplained. Clonal size and the V and J genes are those of that table, whereas D and trimming came from the DNA. Across this sample there are fewer than 85,000 clones, with around four fifths seen only once. The ten most abundant clones make up approximately 2.8% of the sample.

Comments on this clone: Its antigen target is currently unknown. Base-call qualities are not available, and no considerably larger clone is one nucleotide away.

V and J lose 4 bases and 3 bases, and a span of 14 bases separates them. From its cysteine to its phenylalanine, the CDR3 spans 14 amino acids. Of all the DNA, just the CDR3 is kept, 42 bases in frame from base 1. CDR1 and CDR2, per the germline V gene (reference sequence), are SGHKS and YYEKEE. The sequence joins TRBV5-5 to TRBJ2-7; possibly the D gene is TRBD1, per 6 matching bases. Sequenced here: CD4+ T cells from blood, sampled at the 22-month timepoint. The source is a human patient who received a liver transplant. In transplant recipients, some T cells may be of donor rather than host origin. The CDR3 in this case is CASSLTGWLYEQYF. In nucleotide form, the sequence is TGTGCCAGCAGCCTGACAGGTTGGCTCTACGAGCAGTACTTC. The full variable domain, with segments outside the CDR3 supplied by the reference TRBV5-5 and TRBJ2-7 proteins, appears as DAGVTQSPTHLIKTRGQQVTLRCSPISGHKSVSWYQQVLGQGPQFIFQYYEKEERGRGNFPDRFSARQFPNYSSELNVNALLLGDSALYLCASSLTGWLYEQYFGPGTRLTVT.